The next 9 T cell receptor beta chains were all read from a single sample in a study of TIL therapy for anti-PD-1-resistant metastatic lung cancer (dated by TCRdb to about 2021). TCR beta CDR3 regions were amplified from genomic DNA with the immunoSEQ v3 hsTCRB kit using bias-controlled multiplex PCR. The source is immuneACCESS, and TCRdb retained only in-frame sequences with V and J called. Part of the clones is not carried over; for the studies checked, unresolved V genes explain less than half of this, and the remainder is unexplained. For this sample the table gives roughly 92,000 clones, of which approximately 65% were detected only once. Clones ranked in the top ten supply around 9.9% of the sample. According to the study, the label for this sample's time point signals: pre-treatment sample, taken before nivolumab and TIL therapy. The baseline tumor samples, taken from the same resection that was used to grow TIL, were excised metastases, most often pleural nodules or supraclavicular lymph nodes.

This specimen consisted of tumor tissue, obtained at baseline. These receptors originate from a person between 25 and 79 years old with non-small cell lung cancer.

This clone appeared once. The rearrangement joins TRBV9 to TRBJ1-3, with 7 positions matching TRBD1. The CDR3 totals 15 residues. V was pared by 4 bases and J by 0 bases, with 4 bases of the junction left unmatched. CDR1 and CDR2 from the germline V gene are SGDLS and YYNGEE. The CDR3 sequence is CASSPGTASGNTIYF. CDR3 bases: TGTGCCAGCAGCCCAGGGACAGCCTCTGGAAACACCATATATTTT. Together with reference TRBV9 and TRBJ1-3, the CDR3 gives the full variable domain: DSGVTQTPKHLITATGQRVTLRCSPRSGDLSVYWYQQSLDQGLQFLIQYYNGEERAKGNILERFSAQQFPDLHSELNLSSLELGDSALYFCASSPGTASGNTIYFGEGSWLTVV.

This chain uses TRBV7-6 with TRBJ2-7; TRBD2 might be the D (5 bases). Per germline, CDR1 SGHVS and CDR2 FNYEAQ. The CDR3 extends over 12 amino acids. Trimming removed 2 bases at V and 8 bases at J, with 10 bases between. For the CDR3, the DNA is TGTGCCAGCAGCTTAATCCCGGGGAAGCAGTACTTC. It encodes CASSLIPGKQYF.

The chain carries TRBV3-1 (or the pseudogene TRBV3-2) and TRBJ2-7, with D possibly being TRBD2 (6 bases). This CDR3 comprises 14 residues. V was shortened by 2 bases and J by 3 bases, with 11 bases between the two germline ends. Germline V CDR1 and CDR2: LGHDT, YNNKEL (reference sequence). CDR3 in DNA: TGTGCCAGCAGCCAAACCCCCGGGGGCTACGAGCAGTACTTC. Its translation: CASSQTPGGYEQYF.

This clone was detected once. J is TRBJ1-2 and V is TRBV27; 11 bases are a match to TRBD1. Germline V CDR1 and CDR2: MNHEY, SMNVEV (reference sequence). The CDR3 sequence is 14 residues long. V was clipped by 4 bases and J by 6 bases; unmatched bases: 4. CDR3: CASSSTDRGHGYTF. The CDR3 DNA sequence: TGTGCCAGCAGTTCCACGGACAGGGGGCATGGCTACACCTTC.

The V and J genes are TRBV3-1 (or the pseudogene TRBV3-2) and TRBJ1-3, with a weak D call TRBD1 (5 bases). Germline loops: CDR1 LGHDT, CDR2 YNNKEL (reference sequence). Trimming took off 2 bases at V and 0 bases at J, with 17 bases between the two ends. CDR3 size: 18 residues. The CDR3 loop is CASSQKLGTLSSGNTIYF. In DNA form, the CDR3 reads TGTGCCAGCAGCCAAAAACTAGGGACCTTAAGCTCTGGAAACACCATATATTTT.

The genes are TRBV9 and TRBJ2-5, with D perhaps TRBD2 (6 bases). This CDR3 is built from 17 residues. Germline lookup yields CDR1 SGDLS and CDR2 YYNGEE. Trimming shortened V by 0 bases and J by 2 bases, and 17 bases separated the two germline ends. DNA of the CDR3: TGTGCCAGCAGCGTAGATTCGTACCGGGGGAAACAAGAGACCCAGTACTTC. Its translation: CASSVDSYRGKQETQYF.

The V and J genes are TRBV30 and TRBJ2-6; D is undetermined. The CDR3 consists of 17 residues. CDR1 and CDR2 (germline): GTSNPN, SVGIG (reference sequence). The V end was cut by 0 bases, the J end by 0 bases, with 12 bases between. CDR3 coding DNA: TGTGCCTGGAGTGTAGGCAGCCTAAGCTCTGGGGCCAACGTCCTGACTTTC. As protein: CAWSVGSLSSGANVLTF.

The rearrangement uses TRBV28 and TRBJ1-2, with TRBD1 identical over 7 bases. V dropped 8 bases and J dropped 4; count of bases not matched to a gene: 10. The CDR3 length is 14 residues. Per the germline V gene, CDR1 is MDHEN and CDR2 is SYDVKM. The DNA of the CDR3 is TGTGCCAGCTCATCTCCTGGACAGGCCTATGGCTACACCTTC. Residues: CASSSPGQAYGYTF.

This clone was picked up a small number of times. The chain uses TRBV27 and TRBJ2-2; no clear D gene. The V gene's germline CDR1 is MNHEY and CDR2 SMNVEV (reference sequence). The CDR3 sequence is 16 residues long. Between the trimmed V and J ends, which lost 5 bases and 4 bases, there was a span of 17 bases. The CDR3 is CASSPLKVASTGELFF. The CDR3 DNA sequence: TGTGCCAGCAGTCCCCTCAAGGTAGCATCCACCGGGGAGCTGTTTTTT.